Following are 15 T cell receptor beta chains from one sample sequenced in a study of cytomegalovirus exposure and HLA in healthy donors. It was with 60 Vbeta and 13 Jbeta primers that the PCR ran. The repertoire was sequenced with immunoSEQ multiplex PCR; TCRdb's copy has only in-frame clones and lacks some. In the table there are 150,000 to 200,000 clones, around two thirds of which are singletons. Specimen: PBMCs. The receptor set was obtained from a man younger than 45 in good health and CMV-seropositive.

A few counts support this clone. The V call is TRBV2, the J call TRBJ2-1; D perhaps matches TRBD2 (6 bases). The CDR3 is 15 residues long. Germline V gene sequence: CDR1 SNHLY, CDR2 FYNNEI. Trimming left V 7 bases short and J 5 bases short, with 18 bases between. DNA of the CDR3: TGTGCCAGCAAACAAGATGAGGGAGGCCACAATGAGCAGTTCTTC. Protein sequence: CASKQDEGGHNEQFF.

Only a few counts were recorded for this clone. The V gene is TRBV6-1, the J gene TRBJ1-2, with unresolved D. V shed 6 bases and J shed 2 bases, with 10 bases lying between them. The CDR3 covers 13 residues. The germline V gene has CDR1 MNHNS and CDR2 SASEGT. The CDR3 is CASRLAENYGYTF. DNA of the CDR3: TGTGCCAGCAGGCTAGCAGAGAACTATGGCTACACCTTC.

As for this clone: The same CDR3 also results from other DNA sequences found in this sample. The V call is TRBV5-1, the J call TRBJ2-1, with 12 bases fitting TRBD2. Germline V lookup: CDR1 SGHRS, CDR2 YFSETQ. The CDR3 runs 15 residues. V shed 3 bases, J shed 4 bases, and the junction held 2 bases outside the gene matches. The CDR3 nucleotides are TGCGCCAGCAGCTCCGGGACTAGCGGGTACAATGAGCAGTTCTTC. This translates into CASSSGTSGYNEQFF.

The rearrangement links TRBV6-1 to TRBJ2-3, with D possibly TRBD1 on 7 matching bases. The CDR3 is 14 amino acids. Trimming took 7 bases from V and 4 from J, leaving 15 bases between them. Germline V gene lookup returns CDR1 MNHNS and CDR2 SASEGT. The CDR3 spells CASTGGGGADTQYF. As DNA, the CDR3 is TGTGCCAGCACAGGAGGGGGCGGGGCAGATACGCAGTATTTT.

The CDR3 sequence is CASSVMSGTTGELFF. CDR3 nucleotides: TGTGCCAGCAGTGTTATGAGCGGGACTACCGGGGAGCTGTTTTTT. The chain combines TRBV9 with TRBJ2-2; 7 bases are a match to TRBD2. With 5 bases clipped from V and 5 bases from J, the junction kept 9 bases outside the gene matches. Germline CDR1 and CDR2: SGDLS and YYNGEE. The CDR3 spans 15 residues.

This sequence joins TRBV7-9 and TRBJ1-1; the match to TRBD1 covers 8 bases. With V trimmed by 0 bases and J by 6 bases, 0 bases remained unmatched. The CDR3 length is 13 residues. CDR1 is SEHNR and CDR2 is FQNEAQ in the germline V gene (reference sequence). The CDR3 spells CASSLAGQAEAFF. The CDR3 DNA is TGTGCCAGCAGCTTAGCGGGACAGGCTGAAGCTTTCTTT. The full variable domain, its missing parts supplied by reference TRBV7-9 and TRBJ1-1, is DTGVSQNPRHKITKRGQNVTFRCDPISEHNRLYWYRQTLGQGPEFLTYFQNEAQLEKSRLLSDRFSAERPKGSFSTLEIQRTEQGDSAMYLCASSLAGQAEAFFGQGTRLTVV.

The chain links TRBV19 to TRBJ2-7; the match to TRBD1 covers 9 bases. This CDR3 spans 15 amino acids. Germline V lookup: CDR1 LNHDA, CDR2 SQIVND (reference sequence). The ends lost 4 bases at V and 5 bases at J; junction bases unmatched: 9. The CDR3 bases are TGTGCCAGTAGTACCCGCGGGACAGGGCTGGACGAGCAGTACTTC. As protein: CASSTRGTGLDEQYF.

This clone was picked up a small number of times. The chain uses TRBV4-1 and TRBJ1-6; D is undetermined. CDR1 is MGHRA and CDR2 is YSYEKL in the germline V gene. V shed 0 bases and J shed 10 bases, with 10 bases lying between them. The CDR3 is 14 amino acids. The CDR3 DNA reads as TGCGCCAGCAGCCAAGATCAGGAGGTATCACCCCTCCACTTT. Its translation: CASSQDQEVSPLHF.

This clone appeared a few times. The chain recombines TRBV6-1 with TRBJ2-3; 8 positions match TRBD2. Looked up from germline, CDR1 is MNHNS and CDR2 is SASEGT. The CDR3 sequence is 14 residues long. Germline trimming cut 2 bases from V and 4 bases from J; bases unmatched to any gene: 2. Here the CDR3 DNA reads TGTGCCAGCAGTGAACTAGCGGGCCCAGATACGCAGTATTTT. It specifies CASSELAGPDTQYF.

This clone was counted between two and nine times. The chain combines TRBV28 with TRBJ2-3; TRBD2 aligns across 9 bases. J gave up 4 bases and V 2 bases, and 10 bases lay outside the gene matches. CDR3 length equals 17 residues. In germline, CDR1 is MDHEN, CDR2 SYDVKM. The CDR3 region is CASSLPKTSGKSDTQYF. CDR3 bases: TGTGCCAGCAGTTTACCCAAGACTAGCGGAAAGTCAGATACGCAGTATTTT.

The V and J genes are TRBV27 and TRBJ1-2; 9 positions agree with TRBD1. With V trimmed by 3 bases and J by 8 bases, 10 bases remained unmatched. The CDR3 contains 15 residues. Germline V CDR1 and CDR2: MNHEY, SMNVEV (reference sequence). The CDR3 coding sequence is TGTGCCAGCAGTTTGGGGCCGGGACAGGGCTGGGGCTACACCTTC. This codes for CASSLGPGQGWGYTF.

This clone was recorded once. In DNA, the CDR3 is TGTGCCAGTAGAACCGGGACAGCCTCAAACTACGAGCAGTACTTC. Translated, it gives CASRTGTASNYEQYF. J is TRBJ2-7 and V is TRBV19; 7 bases agree with TRBD1. The CDR3 length is 15 residues. Per the germline V gene, CDR1 is LNHDA and CDR2 is SQIVND (reference sequence). The J segment lost 3 bases and the V segment lost 6 bases, leaving 11 bases of the junction unmatched.

V usage is TRBV5-4 and J usage is TRBJ2-1; D is possibly TRBD1 (5 bases). Between the trimmed V and J ends, which lost 2 bases and 8 bases, there was a span of 11 bases. CDR1 is SGHNT and CDR2 is YYREEE in the germline V gene (reference sequence). The CDR3 has 13 amino acids. The CDR3 nucleotides read TGTGCCAGCAGCTTAAGGGGTGCGGATGAGCAGTTCTTC. This translates into CASSLRGADEQFF.

This clone was recorded a few times. The V call is TRBV28, the J call TRBJ1-2, with 11 bases that match TRBD1. V was clipped by 10 bases and J by 8 bases; unmatched bases: 12. This CDR3 has 14 amino acids. Germline CDR1 MDHEN, CDR2 SYDVKM. CDR3 loop: CAISKDRGPGGYTF. For the CDR3, the DNA is TGTGCCATTTCAAAGGACAGGGGGCCTGGGGGCTACACCTTC.

The chain is built from TRBV15 and TRBJ2-1, with 10 bases identical to TRBD2. CDR1 is LNHNV and CDR2 is YYDKDF in the germline V gene (reference sequence). Losses at the gene ends were 3 bases for V and 5 bases for J; bases not matched to a gene: 7. The CDR3 runs to 16 residues. CDR3 DNA sequence: TGTGCCACCAGCAGGACGGAACTAGCGGGACACAATGAGCAGTTCTTC. It codes for CATSRTELAGHNEQFF. The full variable domain, with the rest looked up from reference TRBV15 and TRBJ2-1, is DAMVIQNPRYQVTQFGKPVTLSCSQTLNHNVMYWYQQKSSQAPKLLFHYYDKDFNNEADTPDNFQSRRPNTSFCFLDIRSPGLGDTAMYLCATSRTELAGHNEQFFGPGTRLTVL.